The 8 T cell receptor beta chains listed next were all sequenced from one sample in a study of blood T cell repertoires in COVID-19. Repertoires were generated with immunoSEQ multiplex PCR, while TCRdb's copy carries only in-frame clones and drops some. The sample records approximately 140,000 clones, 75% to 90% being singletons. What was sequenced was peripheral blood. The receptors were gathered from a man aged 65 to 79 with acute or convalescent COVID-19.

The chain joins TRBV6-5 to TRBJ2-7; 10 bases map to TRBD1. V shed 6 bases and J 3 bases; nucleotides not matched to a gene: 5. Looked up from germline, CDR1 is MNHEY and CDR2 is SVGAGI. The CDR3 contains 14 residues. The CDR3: CASRTRDRGYEQYF. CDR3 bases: TGTGCCAGCAGGACCCGGGACAGGGGCTACGAGCAGTACTTC.

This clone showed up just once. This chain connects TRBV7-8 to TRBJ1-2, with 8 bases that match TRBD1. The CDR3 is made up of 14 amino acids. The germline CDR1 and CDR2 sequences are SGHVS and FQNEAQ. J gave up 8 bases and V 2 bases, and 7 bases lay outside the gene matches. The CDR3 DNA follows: TGTGCCAGCAGCTTAAATCAGGGGGCCGAGGGCTACACCTTC. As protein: CASSLNQGAEGYTF.

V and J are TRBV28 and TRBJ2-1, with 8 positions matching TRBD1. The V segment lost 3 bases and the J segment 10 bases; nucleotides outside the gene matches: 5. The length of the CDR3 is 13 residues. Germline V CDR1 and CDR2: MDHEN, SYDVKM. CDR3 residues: CASSFQGAIEQFF. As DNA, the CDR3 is TGTGCCAGCAGTTTCCAGGGGGCGATCGAGCAGTTCTTC.

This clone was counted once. CDR3 sequence: CASSRDRTATNEKLFF. The CDR3 DNA sequence: TGTGCCAGCTCACGAGACAGGACAGCAACTAATGAAAAACTGTTTTTT. The chain links TRBV18 to TRBJ1-4, with D possibly being TRBD1 (6 bases). The CDR3 totals 16 residues. The germline V and J ends were trimmed by 4 bases and 0 bases, with 12 bases remaining between them. In germline, CDR1 is KGHSH, CDR2 LQKENI.

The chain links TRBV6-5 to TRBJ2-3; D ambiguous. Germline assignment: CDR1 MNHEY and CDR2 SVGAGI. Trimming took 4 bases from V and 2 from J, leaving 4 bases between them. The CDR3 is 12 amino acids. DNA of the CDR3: TGTGCCAGCAGTTCCATCACAGATACGCAGTATTTT. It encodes CASSSITDTQYF.

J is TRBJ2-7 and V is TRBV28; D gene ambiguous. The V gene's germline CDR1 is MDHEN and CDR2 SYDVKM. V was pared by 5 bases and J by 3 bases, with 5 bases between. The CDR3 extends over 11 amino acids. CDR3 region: CASSPGYEQYF. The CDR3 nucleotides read TGTGCCAGCAGTCCCGGCTACGAGCAGTACTTC. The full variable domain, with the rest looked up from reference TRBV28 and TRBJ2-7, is DVKVTQSSRYLVKRTGEKVFLECVQDMDHENMFWYRQDPGLGLRLIYFSYDVKMKEKGDIPEGYSVSREKKERFSLILESASTNQTSMYLCASSPGYEQYFGPGTRLTVT.

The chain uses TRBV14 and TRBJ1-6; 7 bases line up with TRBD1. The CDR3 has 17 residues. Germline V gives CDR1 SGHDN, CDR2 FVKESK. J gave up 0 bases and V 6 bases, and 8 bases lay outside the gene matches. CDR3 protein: CASRSGQASSYNSPLHF. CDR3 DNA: TGTGCCAGCAGATCCGGACAGGCGAGCTCCTATAATTCACCCCTCCACTTT.

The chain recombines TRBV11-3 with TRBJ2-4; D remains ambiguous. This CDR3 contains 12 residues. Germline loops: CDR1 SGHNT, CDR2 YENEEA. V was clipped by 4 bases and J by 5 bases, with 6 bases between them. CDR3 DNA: TGTGCCAGCAGCTCCTCGGAAAACATTCAGTACTTC. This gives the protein CASSSSENIQYF.